These 6 T cell receptor beta chains were sequenced from one sample in a study of T cells in Graves' hyperthyroidism and ophthalmopathy. Researchers took RNA transcripts and amplified the TCR beta CDR3 regions from them. The HTBI primer set served for first-round RT-PCR of the TCR CDR3. TCRdb reprocessed the multiplex PCR reads via MiXCR and lists one record per CDR3 protein. This table has about 290,000 distinct CDR3 sequences, roughly 14% appearing once. The sample comprised blood. These TCRs come from a woman aged 30 to 39 with Graves' hyperthyroidism that later progressed to Graves' ophthalmopathy.

Concerning this clonotype: Just one base apart from a much larger clone, this may be a read error. V and J are TRBV12-3 or TRBV12-4 and TRBJ2-2, with TRBD2 matching 8 bases. This CDR3 spans 16 amino acids. The CDR3 coding sequence is TGTGCCAGCACCCCGATCGGGGGGGCGAACACCGGGGAGCTGCTTTTT. It is translated as CASTPIGGANTGELLF.

In this sample, this clonotype turned up a few times. The V and J genes are TRBV24-1 and TRBJ2-1; 15 bases align to TRBD2. CDR3 length equals 17 residues. Unmatched junction bases numbered 7, after V lost 4 bases and J lost 7 bases. Germline loops: CDR1 KGHDR, CDR2 SFDVKD. CDR3: CATSDRAGTSGRNEQFF. The CDR3 coding sequence is TGTGCCACCAGTGACAGGGCCGGGACTAGCGGGAGGAATGAGCAGTTCTTC.

Details on this clonotype: A read error may be the cause here, since a much bigger clone is one base away. This chain connects TRBV7-9 to TRBJ2-7, with 9 bases identical to TRBD1. The CDR3 is made up of 15 amino acids. Germline V gives CDR1 SEHNR, CDR2 FQNEAQ (reference sequence). The CDR3 DNA follows: TGTGCCAGCAGCCCGACGACAGGGGGTTCCTACGGGCAGTACTTC. The encoded protein is CASSPTTGGSYGQYF.

V is TRBV7-2 and J is TRBJ2-1, with 11 bases that match TRBD2. Germline assignment: CDR1 SGHTA and CDR2 FQGNSA. V trimming: 2 bases; J trimming: 8 bases; junction bases outside the gene matches: 8. The CDR3 loop spans 16 amino acids. The CDR3 here is CASSLSTSGSNDEQFF. The DNA for the CDR3 is TGTGCCAGCAGCTTAAGTACTAGCGGGAGTAACGATGAGCAGTTCTTC.

This clonotype has a handful of counts. This clone may be a read error of a much larger clone one base away. The genes are TRBV7-2 and TRBJ2-3, with D unclear. Looked up from germline, CDR1 is SGHTA and CDR2 is FQGNSA. The CDR3 contains 14 residues. The CDR3 nucleotides are TGTGCCAGCAGCTTATTACTCAGCACAGATACGCGGTATTTT. This sequence encodes CASSLLLSTDTRYF.

As for this clonotype: A much larger clone lies a single base off, so this may be a read error. The chain recombines TRBV24-1 with TRBJ1-2; no reliable D call. V was clipped by 3 bases and J by 7 bases, with 17 bases between them. CDR1 is KGHDR, CDR2 SFDVKD, per germline. CDR3 size: 15 residues. CDR3 residues: CATSDTNDKVGGYTF. In nucleotides, the CDR3 is TGTGCCACCAGTGATACAAATGACAAGGTTGGTGGCTACACCTTC.